Below are 28 T cell receptor beta chains sequenced from a single sample in a study of OX40 agonist ivuxolimab in advanced cancers. Assay used: immunoSEQ multiplex PCR; TCRdb lists only in-frame clones, some missing. This table holds roughly 100,000 clones, roughly 91% found once. The sample consisted of CD4+ or CD8+ T cells sorted from blood, taken in a trial of the OX40 agonist ivuxolimab. These receptors all stem from an adult with an advanced solid tumor such as melanoma, head and neck, liver or kidney cancer.

The V call is TRBV5-6, the J call TRBJ2-5; TRBD2 matches at 7 bases. Germline CDR1 is SGHDT and CDR2 is YYEEEE. The CDR3 spans 15 residues. V shed 0 bases and J 3 bases; nucleotides not matched to a gene: 5. CDR3 in DNA: TGTGCCAGCAGCTTGGGGTTTCTAGCGGAAGAGACCCAGTACTTC. Translated: CASSLGFLAEETQYF.

This clone was counted a few times. At one boundary the junction diverges from the germline segment, which might be a read error. The rearrangement joins TRBV11-3 to TRBJ1-1, with a possible D match to TRBD1 (5 bases). The CDR3 length is 13 residues. Germline CDR1 and CDR2: SGHNT and YENEEA. CDR3 loop: CASSLTVTGAQGF. The CDR3 DNA reads TGTGCCAGCAGCTTAACCGTTACAGGAGCCCAGGGCTTT.

The table lists this clone with a count of one. The chain couples TRBV5-1 to TRBJ2-3, with unresolved D. Trimming took off 0 bases at V and 3 bases at J, with 14 bases between the two ends. Per germline, CDR1 SGHRS and CDR2 YFSETQ. CDR3 length: 16 residues. The CDR3 sequence is CASSLEGSSPTDTQYF. CDR3 in DNA: TGCGCCAGCAGCTTGGAAGGGTCCAGTCCAACAGATACGCAGTATTTT.

The V gene is TRBV10-3, the J gene TRBJ1-1, with a tentative D call TRBD1 (6 bases). V was clipped by 5 bases and J by 2 bases, with 12 bases between them. The CDR3 totals 14 residues. The germline V gene encodes CDR1 ENHRY and CDR2 SYGVKD. The CDR3 protein is CAISPVGGNTEAFF. CDR3 DNA: TGTGCCATCAGTCCCGTAGGGGGTAACACTGAAGCTTTCTTT.

V is TRBV7-6 and J is TRBJ2-5; 7 bases are shared with TRBD1. The J call is doubtful: the DNA matches TRBJ2-7 better. The CDR3 extends over 14 amino acids. Germline-derived CDR1 and CDR2 are SGHVS and FNYEAQ. CDR3 DNA sequence: TGTGCCAGCGCGTCCATCAGGGGGAACTACGAGCAGTACTTC. This encodes CASASIRGNYEQYF.

The gene calls are TRBV6-5 and TRBJ1-1, with D uncertain. The ends were cut back, 2 bases at V and 4 bases at J, with 11 bases in the middle. CDR1 and CDR2 from the germline V gene are MNHEY and SVGAGI. This CDR3 comprises 14 residues. CDR3 protein: CASSYGRLGTEAFF. CDR3 sequence (DNA): TGTGCCAGCAGTTACGGAAGGTTGGGCACTGAAGCTTTCTTT.

The V and J genes are TRBV5-6 and TRBJ2-3, with 9 positions matching TRBD1. This CDR3 spans 16 amino acids. Germline V lookup: CDR1 SGHDT, CDR2 YYEEEE. V was pared by 7 bases and J by 6 bases, with 15 bases of the junction left unmatched. This CDR3 is CASHTTGGGQPDTQYF. For the CDR3, the DNA is TGTGCCAGCCATACAACAGGGGGCGGCCAACCGGATACGCAGTATTTT.

V is TRBV5-1 and J is TRBJ2-7; 10 bases line up with TRBD2. Trimming cost V 0 bases and J 6 bases; bases outside gene matches: 21. CDR1 is SGHRS, CDR2 YFSETQ, per germline. The CDR3 has 20 residues. CDR3 sequence (DNA): TGCGCCAGCAGCTTGGGGGCCGGGCTCGGACTAGCGGCAAGGGGCCGCGAGCAGTACTTC. Amino acid sequence: CASSLGAGLGLAARGREQYF.

This clone is a singleton in its sample. The rearrangement joins TRBV19 to TRBJ1-5, with TRBD1 matching 8 bases. J was trimmed by 2 bases and V by 1 base; bases with no gene match: 13. The germline gives CDR1 LNHDA, CDR2 SQIVND (reference sequence). The CDR3 has 19 amino acids. The CDR3 loop reads CASSIGPGQGARGNQPQHF. In nucleotides, the CDR3 is TGTGCCAGTAGTATAGGTCCCGGGCAGGGGGCGCGAGGCAATCAGCCCCAGCATTTT.

The chain has TRBV5-4 and TRBJ2-5, with no clear D. The length of the CDR3 is 16 residues. V lost 0 bases and J lost 1, with 13 bases in between. Germline-derived CDR1 and CDR2 are SGHNT and YYREEE (reference sequence). The CDR3 nucleotides are TGTGCCAGCAGCTTGGGTGTCGGCGACCGCCAAGAGACCCAGTACTTC. Residues: CASSLGVGDRQETQYF. Variable domain in full (rest from reference TRBV5-4 and TRBJ2-5): ETGVTQSPTHLIKTRGQQVTLRCSSQSGHNTVSWYQQALGQGPQFIFQYYREEENGRGNFPPRFSGLQFPNYSSELNVNALELDDSALYLCASSLGVGDRQETQYFGPGTRLLVL.

The V call is TRBV30, the J call TRBJ2-1; D is unclear. The CDR3 loop spans 12 amino acids. Trimming pared 4 bases from V and 8 bases from J, leaving 12 bases between. Germline V gene sequence: CDR1 GTSNPN, CDR2 SVGIG (reference sequence). This CDR3 reads CAWNSLRDEQFF. CDR3 nucleotides: TGTGCCTGGAATAGTCTCCGGGATGAGCAGTTCTTC.

This clone is a singleton in its sample. The V and J genes are TRBV11-2 and TRBJ1-1; no reliable D call. With 0 bases removed from V and 0 bases from J, the gap between germline ends came to 11 bases. The CDR3 has 16 residues. CDR1 is SGHAT and CDR2 is FQNNGV in the germline V gene. In DNA form, the CDR3 reads TGTGCCAGCAGCTTAGAGTTCGGGAAGCTGAACACTGAAGCTTTCTTT. Translated, it gives CASSLEFGKLNTEAFF.

The genes are TRBV11-2 and TRBJ1-2; a possible D gene is TRBD1 (6 bases). Looked up from germline, CDR1 is SGHAT and CDR2 is FQNNGV. The CDR3 extends over 15 amino acids. Trimming pared 0 bases from V and 4 bases from J, leaving 12 bases between. The CDR3 loop reads CASSLESTGPYGYTF. The CDR3 DNA sequence: TGTGCCAGCAGCTTAGAATCCACAGGGCCCTATGGCTACACCTTC.

The CDR3 is CASSDNRNTEAFF. The CDR3 DNA reads TGTGCCAGCAGTGATAACAGGAACACTGAAGCTTTCTTT. V and J are TRBV6-1 and TRBJ1-1; D gene ambiguous. V gave up 3 bases and J gave up 1 base, with 6 bases separating them. Germline CDR1 is MNHNS and CDR2 is SASEGT. The CDR3 is 13 residues long.

The genes are TRBV27 and TRBJ2-5; 8 nucleotides line up with TRBD2. The germline CDR1 and CDR2 sequences are MNHEY and SMNVEV (reference sequence). This CDR3 has 13 amino acids. With 6 bases clipped from V and 4 bases from J, the junction kept 4 bases outside the gene matches. CDR3 sequence: CASSGLAGETQYF. CDR3 DNA: TGTGCCAGCAGCGGGCTAGCGGGAGAGACCCAGTACTTC.

This chain joins TRBV19 and TRBJ1-2; unclear D gene. The V and J ends lost 3 bases and 1 base respectively, with 12 bases between them. The CDR3 has 15 amino acids. The germline V gene encodes CDR1 LNHDA and CDR2 SQIVND (reference sequence). The CDR3 is CASSIRRQYNYGYTF. In DNA form, the CDR3 reads TGTGCCAGTAGTATCCGGCGGCAGTATAACTATGGCTACACCTTC.

The chain has TRBV5-1 and TRBJ2-5; 7 nucleotides match TRBD1. CDR3 length: 16 amino acids. V lost 1 base and J lost 1; bases outside the gene matches: 7. CDR1 and CDR2 (germline): SGHRS, YFSETQ. Written as DNA, the CDR3 is TGCGCCAGCAGCTTGTTACCGGACAGGAGCCAAGAGACCCAGTACTTC. This gives the protein CASSLLPDRSQETQYF.

J is TRBJ2-5 and V is TRBV11-2; possibly TRBD1 or TRBD2 for D (6 bases each). V lost 2 bases and J 0 bases, leaving 10 bases between the germline ends. CDR3 length equals 15 residues. Germline CDR1 is SGHAT and CDR2 is FQNNGV. CDR3 protein: CASSLTGRYQETQYF. CDR3 in DNA: TGTGCCAGCAGCTTAACAGGGAGGTACCAAGAGACCCAGTACTTC.

The chain employs TRBV7-9 and TRBJ1-3; D ambiguous. Per the germline V gene, CDR1 is SEHNR and CDR2 is FQNEAQ (reference sequence). This CDR3 region has 16 residues. Trimming cost V 3 bases and J 0 bases, with 12 bases left between them. The CDR3 DNA sequence: TGTGCCAGCAGCTTCTGGATGAAAGTCTCTGGAAACACCATATATTTT. Translation: CASSFWMKVSGNTIYF.

This clone showed up just once. Here the CDR3 omits its conserved ending phenylalanine or tryptophan, so a read error is the likely source. The DNA is omitted, as the CDR3 cannot be located on it reliably, and the CDR3 follows TCRdb's listing. The chain couples TRBV2 to TRBJ2-7; the table assigns TRBD2, which was not confirmed against the DNA. Ends included, the CDR3 has 12 residues. The V gene's germline CDR1 is SNHLY and CDR2 FYNNEI. The CDR3 reads CASSEIQRGPFG.

CDR3 region: CASQLAGGPDTQYF. The CDR3 region has the DNA TGTGCCAGCCAACTAGCGGGAGGCCCAGATACGCAGTATTTT. V gene TRBV7-8 combines with J gene TRBJ2-3, with 12 bases fitting TRBD2. J lost 4 bases, V lost 8 bases, and 4 bases had no gene match. Germline V CDR1 and CDR2: SGHVS, FQNEAQ. This CDR3 contains 14 residues.

The rearrangement joins TRBV10-1 to TRBJ2-7; D possibly corresponds to TRBD2 (6 bases). Germline V gives CDR1 WNHNN, CDR2 SYGVQD (reference sequence). V dropped 7 bases and J dropped 1 base, with 26 bases sitting between them. This CDR3 contains 18 residues. The CDR3 reads CASTFSVGGCGGSYEQYF. CDR3 nucleotide sequence: TGCGCCAGCACATTCTCGGTAGGCGGCTGTGGAGGGTCCTACGAGCAGTACTTC.

This chain links TRBV5-5 with TRBJ2-7; no clear D. CDR1 SGHKS and CDR2 YYEKEE come from the germline V gene (reference sequence). Trimming pared 0 bases from V and 2 bases from J, leaving 6 bases between. The CDR3 runs to 13 residues. CDR3 in DNA: TGTGCCAGCAGCTTGGTGGGCCCCTACGAGCAGTACTTC. This codes for CASSLVGPYEQYF.

This chain links TRBV7-2 with TRBJ2-2, with TRBD1 matching over 7 bases. In germline, CDR1 is SGHTA, CDR2 FQGNSA. J lost 5 bases, V lost 5 bases, and 14 bases had no gene match. The CDR3 covers 17 residues. The CDR3 sequence is CASSKHATGVGTGELFF. The CDR3 DNA is TGTGCCAGCAGCAAACACGCTACAGGGGTGGGGACCGGGGAGCTGTTTTTT.

The J gene is TRBJ1-1, the V gene TRBV25-1; D uncertain. Per the germline V gene, CDR1 is MGHDK and CDR2 is SYGVNS. The CDR3 has 13 amino acids. The CDR3 is CAWIGVMNTEAFF. The CDR3 bases are TGTGCTTGGATCGGAGTCATGAACACTGAAGCTTTCTTT.

The CDR3 nucleotides read TGTGCCACCGGGGGCCGGACGACTCCTGAAGCTTTCTTT. Translating gives CATGGRTTPEAFF. This chain connects TRBV10-3 to TRBJ1-1; maybe TRBD1 (6 bases). V dropped 10 bases and J dropped 6 bases, with 18 bases sitting between them. The length of the CDR3 is 13 residues. Germline lookup yields CDR1 ENHRY and CDR2 SYGVKD.

J is TRBJ2-7 and V is TRBV6-6, with D perhaps matching TRBD1 (6 bases). Germline CDR1 MNHNY, CDR2 SVGAGI (reference sequence). V lost 6 bases and J 4 bases, leaving 7 bases between the germline ends. The CDR3 length is 11 residues. The CDR3 bases are TGTGCCAGCAGCGGACAGTACGAGCAGTACTTC. Translated, it gives CASSGQYEQYF.

This clone was detected once. J is TRBJ1-5 and V is TRBV18, with D uncertain. CDR1 and CDR2 from the germline V gene are KGHSH and LQKENI. V shed 3 bases and J shed 0 bases, with 3 bases lying between them. CDR3 length equals 13 residues. CDR3 amino acids: CASSPDSNQPQHF. CDR3 coding DNA: TGTGCCAGCTCACCTGATAGCAATCAGCCCCAGCATTTT.